This paragraph covers one T cell receptor (beta chain) sequence. The antigen is unknown. This sample is drawn from a study of T cell responses to AZD1222 COVID-19 vaccine. Broader study findings: Nearly half of spike-specific TCRs reportedly target variant regions that are unmutated in the B.1.351 and B.1.1.7 variants. Baseline testing showed seropositivity in only six or seven AZD1222 recipients.

The CDR3 is made up of 18 amino acids. Germline trimming cut 1 base from V and 1 base from J; bases unmatched to any gene: 10. TCRdb's table, derived via immunoSEQ multiplex PCR, lists solely in-frame clones and lacks some. The sample lists about 160,000 clones; about 92% were seen once. Researchers grouped second doses given at about 4 or about 12 weeks into one pool. The chain carries TRBV23-1 and TRBJ1-5, with 7 bases lining up with TRBD1. TRBV23-1 is designated an ORF whose function remains uncertain. This sequence was found in an adult who received the AZD1222 COVID-19 vaccine. This specimen was peripheral blood, taken 28 days after the second AZD1222 dose. CDR3 DNA: TGCGCCAGCAGTCAATGGAGTACCGGGACAGAGAGCAATCAGCCCCAGCATTTT. Translation: CASSQWSTGTESNQPQHF.